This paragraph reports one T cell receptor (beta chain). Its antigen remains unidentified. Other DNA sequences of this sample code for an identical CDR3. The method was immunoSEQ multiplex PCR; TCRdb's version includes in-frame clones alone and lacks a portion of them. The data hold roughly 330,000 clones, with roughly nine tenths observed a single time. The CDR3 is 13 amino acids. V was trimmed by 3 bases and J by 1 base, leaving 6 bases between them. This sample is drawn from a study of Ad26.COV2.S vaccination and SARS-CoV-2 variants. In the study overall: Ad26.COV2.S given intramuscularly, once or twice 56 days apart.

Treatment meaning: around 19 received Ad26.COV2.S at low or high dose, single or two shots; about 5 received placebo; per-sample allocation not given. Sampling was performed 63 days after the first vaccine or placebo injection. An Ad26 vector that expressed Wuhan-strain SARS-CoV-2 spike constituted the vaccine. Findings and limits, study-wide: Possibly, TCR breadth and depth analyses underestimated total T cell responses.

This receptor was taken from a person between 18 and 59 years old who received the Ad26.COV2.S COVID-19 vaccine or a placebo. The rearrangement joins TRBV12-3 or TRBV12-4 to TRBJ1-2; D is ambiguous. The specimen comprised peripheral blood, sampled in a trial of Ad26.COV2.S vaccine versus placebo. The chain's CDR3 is CASSFRDNYGYTF. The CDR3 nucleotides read TGTGCCAGCAGTTTCCGGGATAACTATGGCTACACCTTC.